This TCR beta chain was observed in a study of control samples from healthy donors and cancer patients. V dropped 7 bases and J dropped 1 base, with 8 bases sitting between them. The CDR3 covers 13 residues. The germline V gene encodes CDR1 LGHDT and CDR2 YNNKEL (reference sequence). This table comes from immunoSEQ multiplex PCR, and its TCRdb copy is limited to in-frame clones, with some not included. The table records some 200,000 clones, about 94% of them present only once. V is TRBV3-1 (or the pseudogene TRBV3-2) and J is TRBJ1-3; D is unclear. The sequence came from a man aged 50 to 59 in good health. The sample consisted of blood. In DNA, the CDR3 is TGTGCCAGCACCTCGGCGTCTGGAAACACCATATATTTT. Translation: CASTSASGNTIYF.